The 24 T cell receptor beta chains presented below share a single source sample, sequenced in a study of shared clonotypes between healthy human individuals. Terminally differentiated effector memory CD45RA+ cells were excluded from the naive CD8 cells, which were CD45RO-negative and positively selected for CCR7. This table comes from immunoSEQ multiplex PCR, and its TCRdb copy is limited to in-frame clones, with some not included. The sample yields 1.5 million to 2.5 million clones, about 95% seen once. The sequenced sample consisted of naive CD8+ T cells sorted from blood. Every receptor here comes from a man aged 18 to 30 in good health.

The chain recombines TRBV19 with TRBJ1-5; unclear D gene. CDR1 and CDR2 (germline): LNHDA, SQIVND (reference sequence). The CDR3 loop spans 14 amino acids. With 4 bases removed from V and 2 bases from J, the gap between germline ends came to 9 bases. The chain's CDR3 is CASSTPERNQPQHF. DNA of the CDR3: TGTGCCAGTAGTACGCCAGAGCGCAATCAGCCCCAGCATTTT.

This chain joins TRBV13 and TRBJ2-7; 9 bases are a match to TRBD1. The CDR3 length is 15 residues. Germline V gene lookup returns CDR1 PRHDT and CDR2 FYEKMQ (reference sequence). Germline trimming cut 5 bases from V and 3 bases from J; bases unmatched to any gene: 8. The CDR3 here is CASSPGDRENYEQYF. As DNA, the CDR3 is TGTGCCAGCAGCCCCGGGGACAGGGAAAACTACGAGCAGTACTTC.

The chain links TRBV27 to TRBJ2-3; 10 bases line up with TRBD2. Unmatched junction bases numbered 13, after V lost 10 bases and J lost 3 bases. The length of the CDR3 is 16 residues. The germline V gene encodes CDR1 MNHEY and CDR2 SMNVEV (reference sequence). This CDR3 reads CATRRAGGRPTDTQYF. The CDR3 DNA reads as TGTGCCACCCGGCGAGCGGGGGGGCGGCCAACAGATACGCAGTATTTT.

The chain carries TRBV6-6 and TRBJ2-7; D might be TRBD2 (5 bases). V was pared by 6 bases and J by 5 bases, with 14 bases between. CDR1 and CDR2 (germline): MNHNY, SVGAGI (reference sequence). The CDR3 loop spans 13 amino acids. CDR3 in amino acids: CASSNWGSDEQYF. The CDR3 DNA is TGTGCCAGCAGCAACTGGGGTAGCGACGAGCAGTACTTC.

The rearrangement links TRBV4-3 to TRBJ2-1; D is possibly TRBD1 (6 bases). The CDR3 spans 15 residues. The V gene lost 1 base and the J gene lost 3 bases, with 10 bases spanning the gap. Germline CDR1 LGHNA, CDR2 YSLEER. The CDR3 coding sequence is TGCGCCAGCAGCCAAGCGGACAGTCTCTACAATGAGCAGTTCTTC. Protein sequence: CASSQADSLYNEQFF.

The chain uses TRBV6-1 and TRBJ2-1; 11 nucleotides align to TRBD2. The CDR3 has 17 amino acids. Germline V gives CDR1 MNHNS, CDR2 SASEGT. The V segment lost 3 bases and the J segment 3 bases; nucleotides outside the gene matches: 7. The CDR3, as DNA: TGTGCCAGCAGTGAGCCCTTAGCGGGGGGGAACTACAATGAGCAGTTCTTC. This gives the protein CASSEPLAGGNYNEQFF.

As regards this clone: The same CDR3 is also encoded by other DNA sequences in this sample. The V gene is TRBV28, the J gene TRBJ1-2; no clear D. This CDR3 contains 11 residues. Trimming cost V 5 bases and J 2 bases, with 3 bases left between them. Germline V CDR1 and CDR2: MDHEN, SYDVKM. The CDR3 loop is CASSPNYGYTF. The CDR3 nucleotides read TGTGCCAGCAGTCCCAACTATGGCTACACCTTC.

The V and J genes are TRBV5-1 and TRBJ1-1, with no clear D. CDR1 is SGHRS, CDR2 YFSETQ, per germline. V gave up 5 bases and J gave up 11 bases, with 13 bases separating them. The CDR3 spans 11 residues. CDR3 nucleotides: TGCGCCAGCAGGAGCTCCGCGGACGCTTTCTTT. Its protein is CASRSSADAFF.

The V and J genes are TRBV2 and TRBJ2-7; a weak D match, TRBD2 (6 bases). The ends were cut back, 0 bases at V and 4 bases at J, with 16 bases in the middle. Germline V gene sequence: CDR1 SNHLY, CDR2 FYNNEI. The CDR3 runs 16 residues. The CDR3 region is CASSEAAGTPAYEQYF. DNA for the CDR3: TGTGCCAGCAGTGAAGCTGCCGGGACTCCCGCATACGAGCAGTACTTC.

The chain employs TRBV7-9 and TRBJ1-3, with D possibly matching TRBD1 (6 bases). CDR1 SEHNR and CDR2 FQNEAQ come from the germline V gene (reference sequence). The CDR3 runs 14 residues. Trimming cost V 10 bases and J 0 bases, with 13 bases left between them. The CDR3 loop is CANVGGNSGNTIYF. Here the CDR3 DNA reads TGTGCCAACGTCGGGGGCAACTCTGGAAACACCATATATTTT.

The chain combines TRBV11-3 with TRBJ1-5; the D gene is possibly TRBD1 (5 bases). This CDR3 is 18 amino acids long. V lost 1 base, J lost 0 bases, and 16 bases lay in between. Germline V gene lookup returns CDR1 SGHNT and CDR2 YENEEA. The CDR3 DNA sequence: TGTGCCAGCAGCTTAGGCTCCGGGGGGGTGAATAGCAATCAGCCCCAGCATTTT. It is translated as CASSLGSGGVNSNQPQHF.

The J gene is TRBJ2-3, the V gene TRBV7-2; D call uncertain. Germline V gene lookup returns CDR1 SGHTA and CDR2 FQGNSA. Trimming shortened V by 1 base and J by 4 bases, and 12 bases separated the two germline ends. The CDR3 has 15 amino acids. The CDR3 reads CASSLGQRLSDTQYF. CDR3 coding DNA: TGTGCCAGCAGCTTAGGCCAAAGATTGTCAGATACGCAGTATTTT.

This clone was seen once. V is TRBV5-8 and J is TRBJ2-7, with D possibly TRBD2 on 6 matching bases. V shed 4 bases and J shed 4 bases, with 21 bases lying between them. Germline assignment: CDR1 SGHTS and CDR2 YDEGEE. The CDR3 extends over 16 amino acids. CDR3 coding DNA: TGTGCCAGCAGCCAATTACTAGCCGCCCTGTCTTACGAGCAGTACTTC. Protein sequence: CASSQLLAALSYEQYF.

The chain has TRBV19 and TRBJ2-2, with D unresolved. V shed 8 bases and J shed 0 bases, with 10 bases lying between them. The CDR3 is made up of 14 amino acids. In germline, CDR1 is LNHDA, CDR2 SQIVND (reference sequence). In DNA form, the CDR3 reads TGTGCCAGTGAGAGATACGCGAACACCGGGGAGCTGTTTTTT. Translating gives CASERYANTGELFF.

As concerns this clone: At one of its ends the junction is not consistent with the germline gene, which may arise from a read error. The rearrangement links TRBV5-1 to TRBJ2-7; the match to TRBD1 covers 8 bases. Germline V lookup: CDR1 SGHRS, CDR2 YFSETQ. This CDR3 contains 15 residues. CDR3 sequence reads: CASSLGQGTSHEQYF. The CDR3 bases are TGCGCCAGCAGCTTAGGACAGGGTACCTCCCACGAGCAGTACTTC.

The V gene is TRBV7-2, the J gene TRBJ1-6; 9 bases fit TRBD1. The germline gives CDR1 SGHTA, CDR2 FQGNSA. The CDR3 runs 15 residues. V trimming: 3 bases; J trimming: 8 bases; junction bases outside the gene matches: 5. CDR3 in amino acids: CASSFWWTGDSPLHF. Written as DNA, the CDR3 is TGTGCCAGCAGCTTTTGGTGGACAGGGGATTCACCCCTCCACTTT. The whole variable domain, remainder taken from reference TRBV7-2 and TRBJ1-6, is GAGVSQSPSNKVTEKGKDVELRCDPISGHTALYWYRQSLGQGLEFLIYFQGNSAPDKSGLPSDRFSAERTGGSVSTLTIQRTQQEDSAVYLCASSFWWTGDSPLHFGNGTRLTVT.

Note on this clone: This sample includes further DNA sequences coding for the same CDR3. This chain connects TRBV5-4 to TRBJ1-6, with 7 positions matching TRBD1. V was clipped by 0 bases and J by 6 bases; unmatched bases: 0. Germline V lookup: CDR1 SGHNT, CDR2 YYREEE (reference sequence). This CDR3 comprises 14 residues. The CDR3 DNA sequence: TGTGCCAGCAGCTTGGGACAGGGTAATTCACCCCTCCACTTT. It codes for CASSLGQGNSPLHF.

This rearrangement joins TRBV13 to TRBJ2-7; the D gene is possibly TRBD1 (5 bases). The CDR3 is made up of 15 amino acids. Deletions cut 0 bases from V and 4 bases from J, with 13 bases between. Germline CDR1 is PRHDT and CDR2 is FYEKMQ (reference sequence). The CDR3: CASSLGGVAGYEQYF. In nucleotides, the CDR3 is TGTGCCAGCAGCTTAGGAGGGGTGGCTGGGTACGAGCAGTACTTC.

The V call is TRBV13, the J call TRBJ2-1; D assignment may be TRBD1 or TRBD2 (5 bases each). The CDR3 covers 14 residues. Germline lookup yields CDR1 PRHDT and CDR2 FYEKMQ (reference sequence). Trimming left V 1 base short and J 4 bases short, with 8 bases between. The DNA of the CDR3 is TGTGCCAGCAGCTTAGAGAGGGGTTACAATGAGCAGTTCTTC. Its protein product is CASSLERGYNEQFF.

The chain links TRBV13 to TRBJ2-3; 10 bases fit TRBD1. The V segment lost 6 bases and the J segment 4 bases; nucleotides outside the gene matches: 10. This CDR3 is 16 amino acids long. Germline CDR1 is PRHDT and CDR2 is FYEKMQ (reference sequence). CDR3 protein: CASSNPGQGTSDTQYF. As DNA, the CDR3 is TGTGCCAGCAGTAATCCGGGACAGGGGACGTCAGATACGCAGTATTTT.

The rearrangement uses TRBV4-2 and TRBJ2-3, with 12 bases fitting TRBD2. Germline loops: CDR1 LGHNA, CDR2 YNFKEQ. The CDR3 loop spans 18 amino acids. J lost 3 bases, V lost 4 bases, and 11 bases had no gene match. The CDR3 DNA follows: TGTGCCAGCAGCCTCAGACCCCTAGCGGGGGGGGAAACAGATACGCAGTATTTT. Translating it yields CASSLRPLAGGETDTQYF.

The chain uses TRBV7-6 and TRBJ2-7; D is unresolved. The V and J ends lost 5 bases and 0 bases respectively, with 23 bases between them. The length of the CDR3 is 18 residues. The germline gives CDR1 SGHVS, CDR2 FNYEAQ. The CDR3 loop is CASSQRRVDPMGSYEQYF. CDR3 bases: TGTGCCAGCAGCCAGCGTCGAGTCGATCCCATGGGCTCCTACGAGCAGTACTTC.

The V and J genes are TRBV6-6 and TRBJ2-4; 7 bases fit TRBD1. The germline CDR1 and CDR2 sequences are MNHNY and SVGAGI (reference sequence). Unmatched junction bases numbered 6, after V lost 2 bases and J lost 5 bases. This CDR3 has 15 amino acids. The CDR3 DNA is TGTGCCAGCAGTTACCCGGGACAGTTTGAAAACATTCAGTACTTC. It specifies CASSYPGQFENIQYF.

Concerning this clone itself: This same CDR3 is encoded by further DNA sequences in the sample. The chain recombines TRBV6-6 with TRBJ2-5; D unclear. The germline CDR1 and CDR2 sequences are MNHNY and SVGAGI (reference sequence). V was pared by 2 bases and J by 1 base, with 5 bases between. The CDR3 consists of 13 residues. CDR3 DNA sequence: TGTGCCAGCAGTTACGCTAGCCAAGAGACCCAGTACTTC. Protein product: CASSYASQETQYF.